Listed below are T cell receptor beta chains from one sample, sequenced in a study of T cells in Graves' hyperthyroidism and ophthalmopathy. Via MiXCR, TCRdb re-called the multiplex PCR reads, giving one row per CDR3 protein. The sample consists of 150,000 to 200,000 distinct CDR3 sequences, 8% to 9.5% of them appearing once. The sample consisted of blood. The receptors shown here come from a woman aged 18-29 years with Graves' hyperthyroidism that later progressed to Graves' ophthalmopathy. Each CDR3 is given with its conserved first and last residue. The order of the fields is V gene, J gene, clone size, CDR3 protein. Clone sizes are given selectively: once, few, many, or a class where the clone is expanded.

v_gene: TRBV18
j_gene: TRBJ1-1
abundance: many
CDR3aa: CASSPPVGSNTEAFF

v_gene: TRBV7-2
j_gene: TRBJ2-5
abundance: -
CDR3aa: CASRPLRLAGGLLETQCF

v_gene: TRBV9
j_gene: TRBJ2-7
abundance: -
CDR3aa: CASSETSATYEQYF

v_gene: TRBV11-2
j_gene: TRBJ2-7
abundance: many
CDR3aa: CASSSTAGGPYEQYF

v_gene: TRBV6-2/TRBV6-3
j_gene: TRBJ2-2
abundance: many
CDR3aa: CASSYSARAGSGELFF

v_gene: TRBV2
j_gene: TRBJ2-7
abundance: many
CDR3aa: CASRIVGEQYF

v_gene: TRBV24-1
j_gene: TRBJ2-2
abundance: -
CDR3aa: CATSDLRQANTGELFF

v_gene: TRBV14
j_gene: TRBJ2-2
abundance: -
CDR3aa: CASSQASGGAYTGELFF

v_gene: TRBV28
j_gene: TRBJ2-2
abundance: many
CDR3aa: CASSLHSGKNTGELFF

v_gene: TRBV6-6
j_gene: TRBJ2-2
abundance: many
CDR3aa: CASSYTLPGEGTGELFF

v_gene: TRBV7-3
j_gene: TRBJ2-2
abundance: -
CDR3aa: CVSSLKGGNTGELFF

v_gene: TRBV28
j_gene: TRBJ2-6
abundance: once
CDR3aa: CASSLGSRVVSGANVLTF

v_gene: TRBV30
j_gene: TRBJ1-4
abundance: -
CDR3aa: CAWGEESATNEKLFF

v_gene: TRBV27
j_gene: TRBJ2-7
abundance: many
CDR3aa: CASSLIAGSLYEQYF

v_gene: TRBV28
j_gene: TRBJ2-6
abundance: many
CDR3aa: CASSFREYTGRLPGANVLTF

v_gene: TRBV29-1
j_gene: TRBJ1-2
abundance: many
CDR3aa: CSTDTGGNGYTF

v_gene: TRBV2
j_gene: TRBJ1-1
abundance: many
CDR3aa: CASSDEGQGTWTEAFF

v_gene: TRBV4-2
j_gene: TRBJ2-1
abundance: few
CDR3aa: CASSQEGSRPWNEQFF

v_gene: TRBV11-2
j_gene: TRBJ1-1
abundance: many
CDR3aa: CASSLDRTTGRAFF

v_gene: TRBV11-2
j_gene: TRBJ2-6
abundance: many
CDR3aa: CASSPVTASGANVLTF

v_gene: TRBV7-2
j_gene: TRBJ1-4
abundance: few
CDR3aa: CASSLEAGGIPGEKLFF

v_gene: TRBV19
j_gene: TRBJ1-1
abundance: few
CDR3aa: CASSIGRLMNTEAFF

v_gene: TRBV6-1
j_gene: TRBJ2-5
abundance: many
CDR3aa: CASSLAGAQETQYF

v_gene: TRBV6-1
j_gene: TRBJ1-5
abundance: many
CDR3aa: CASSVWDRVDQPQHF

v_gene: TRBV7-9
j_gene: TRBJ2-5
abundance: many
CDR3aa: CASSLGVIQETQYF

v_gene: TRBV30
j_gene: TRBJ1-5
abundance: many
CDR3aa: CAWSLEGVQPQHF

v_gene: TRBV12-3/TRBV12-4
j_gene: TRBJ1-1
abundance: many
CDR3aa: CASSYEGARTEAFF

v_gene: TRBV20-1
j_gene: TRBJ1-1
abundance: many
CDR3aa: CSASDSGQGNEAFF

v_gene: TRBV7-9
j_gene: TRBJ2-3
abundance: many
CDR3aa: CASSLTPDTQYF

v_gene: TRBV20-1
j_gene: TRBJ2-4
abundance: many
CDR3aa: CSAAGKNIQYF

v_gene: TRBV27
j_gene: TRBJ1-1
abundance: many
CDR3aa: CASSLSGRAEAFF

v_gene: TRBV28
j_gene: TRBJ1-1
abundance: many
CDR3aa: CASRARTGTNTEAFF

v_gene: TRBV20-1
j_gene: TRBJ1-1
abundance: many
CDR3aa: CSARDLSGTIRAFF

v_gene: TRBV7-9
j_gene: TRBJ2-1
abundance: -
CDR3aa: CASSLELDEQFF

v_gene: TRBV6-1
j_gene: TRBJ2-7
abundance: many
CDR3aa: CAISPPRGFYEQYF

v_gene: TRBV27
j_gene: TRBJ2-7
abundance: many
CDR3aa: CASRGYSGGEQYF

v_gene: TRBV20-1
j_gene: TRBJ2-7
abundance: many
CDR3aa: CSARLGSYEQYF

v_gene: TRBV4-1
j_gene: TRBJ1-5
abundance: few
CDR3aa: CASSQTGGRLMGQPQHF

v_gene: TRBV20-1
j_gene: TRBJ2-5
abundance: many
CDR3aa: CSARPLVSETQYF

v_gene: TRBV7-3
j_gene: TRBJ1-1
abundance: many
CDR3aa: CASSLTPRAGTEAFF

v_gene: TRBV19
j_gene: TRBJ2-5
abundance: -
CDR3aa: CASRGPSWTQYF

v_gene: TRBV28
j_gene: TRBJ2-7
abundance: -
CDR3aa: CASSSPVGGYEQYF

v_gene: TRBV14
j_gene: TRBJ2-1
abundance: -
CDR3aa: CASSQEMAGSYNEQFF

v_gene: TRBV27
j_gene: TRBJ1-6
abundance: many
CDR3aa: CASMVGVVGSPLHF

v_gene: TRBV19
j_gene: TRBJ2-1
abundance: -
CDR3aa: CASSSWLGDNEQFF

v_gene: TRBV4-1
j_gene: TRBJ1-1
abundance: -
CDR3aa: CASSRPVADTEAFF

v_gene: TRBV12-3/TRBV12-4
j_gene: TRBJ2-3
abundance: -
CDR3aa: CASSLYGRAPDTQYF

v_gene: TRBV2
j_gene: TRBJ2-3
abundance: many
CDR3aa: CASSRQGLTDTQYF

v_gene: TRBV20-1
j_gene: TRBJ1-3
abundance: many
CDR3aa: CSATSSGNTIYF

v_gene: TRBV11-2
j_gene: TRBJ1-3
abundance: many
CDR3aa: CASSPRGQAHTIYF

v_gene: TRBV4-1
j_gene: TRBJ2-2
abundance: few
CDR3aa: CASSQGTGATGELFF

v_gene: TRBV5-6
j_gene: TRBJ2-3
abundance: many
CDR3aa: CASSLPGSSTDTQYF